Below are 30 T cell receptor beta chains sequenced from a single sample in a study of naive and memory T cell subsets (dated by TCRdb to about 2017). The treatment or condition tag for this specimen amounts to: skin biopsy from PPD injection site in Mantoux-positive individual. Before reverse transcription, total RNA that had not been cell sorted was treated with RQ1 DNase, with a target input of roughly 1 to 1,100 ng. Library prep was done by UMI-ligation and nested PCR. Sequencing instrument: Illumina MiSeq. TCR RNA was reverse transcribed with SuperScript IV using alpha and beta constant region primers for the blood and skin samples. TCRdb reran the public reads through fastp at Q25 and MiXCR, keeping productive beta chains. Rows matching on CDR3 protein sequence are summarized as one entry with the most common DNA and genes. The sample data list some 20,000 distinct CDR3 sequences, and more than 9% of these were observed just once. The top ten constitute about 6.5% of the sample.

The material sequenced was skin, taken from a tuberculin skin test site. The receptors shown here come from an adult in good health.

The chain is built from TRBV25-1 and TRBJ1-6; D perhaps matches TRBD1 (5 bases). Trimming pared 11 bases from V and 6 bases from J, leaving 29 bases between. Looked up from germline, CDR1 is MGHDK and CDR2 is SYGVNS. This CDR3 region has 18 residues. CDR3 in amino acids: CACPSWQGPAGCNSPLHF. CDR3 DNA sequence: TGTGCCTGTCCGAGTTGGCAGGGTCCAGCGGGATGTAATTCACCCCTCCACTTT.

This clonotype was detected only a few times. This CDR3 is CASSQDFSRGYNEQFF. CDR3 bases: TGCGCCAGCAGCCAAGATTTTTCCCGAGGGTACAATGAGCAGTTCTTC. This chain joins TRBV4-3 and TRBJ2-1, with D possibly TRBD2 on 5 matching bases. CDR3 length: 16 residues. Trimming left V 0 bases short and J 4 bases short, with 13 bases between. Looked up from germline, CDR1 is LGHNA and CDR2 is YSLEER.

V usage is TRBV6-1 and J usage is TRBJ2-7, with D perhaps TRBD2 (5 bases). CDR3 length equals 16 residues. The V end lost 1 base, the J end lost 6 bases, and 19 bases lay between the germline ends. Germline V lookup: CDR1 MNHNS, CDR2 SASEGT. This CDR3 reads CASSEGPTGLGREQYF. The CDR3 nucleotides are TGTGCCAGCAGTGAAGGCCCAACGGGGTTAGGGCGCGAGCAGTACTTC.

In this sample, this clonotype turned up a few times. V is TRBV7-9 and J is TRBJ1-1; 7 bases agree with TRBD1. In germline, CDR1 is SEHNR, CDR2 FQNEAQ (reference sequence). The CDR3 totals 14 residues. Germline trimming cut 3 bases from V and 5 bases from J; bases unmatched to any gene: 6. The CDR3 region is CASSFRDRGTEAFF. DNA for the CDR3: TGTGCCAGCAGCTTCCGGGACAGAGGGACTGAAGCTTTCTTT.

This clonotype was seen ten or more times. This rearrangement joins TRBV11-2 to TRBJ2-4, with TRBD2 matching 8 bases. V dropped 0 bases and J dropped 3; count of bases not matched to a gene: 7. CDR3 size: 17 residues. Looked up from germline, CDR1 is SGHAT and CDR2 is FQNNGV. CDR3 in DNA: TGTGCCAGCAGCTTAGATCTATTAGCGGGGCACAAAAACATTCAGTACTTC. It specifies CASSLDLLAGHKNIQYF.

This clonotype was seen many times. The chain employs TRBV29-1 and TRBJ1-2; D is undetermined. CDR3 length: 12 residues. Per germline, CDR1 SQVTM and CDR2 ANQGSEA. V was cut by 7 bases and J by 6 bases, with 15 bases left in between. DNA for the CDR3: TGCAGCGATCTCCCCCACAAGGATGGCTACACCTTC. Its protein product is CSDLPHKDGYTF.

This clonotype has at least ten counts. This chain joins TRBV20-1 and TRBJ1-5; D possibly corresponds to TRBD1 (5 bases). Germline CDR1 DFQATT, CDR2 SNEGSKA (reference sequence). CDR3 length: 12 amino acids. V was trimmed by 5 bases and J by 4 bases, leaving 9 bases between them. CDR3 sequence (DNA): TGCAGTGCTTGGGGGAGAAATCAGCCCCAGCATTTT. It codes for CSAWGRNQPQHF.

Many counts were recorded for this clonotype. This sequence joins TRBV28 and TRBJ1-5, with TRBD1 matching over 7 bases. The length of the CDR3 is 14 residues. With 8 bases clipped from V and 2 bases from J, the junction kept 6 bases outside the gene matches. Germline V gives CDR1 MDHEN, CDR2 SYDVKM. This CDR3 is CASLGRGGNQPQHF. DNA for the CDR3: TGTGCCAGCCTGGGCAGGGGGGGCAATCAGCCCCAGCATTTT.

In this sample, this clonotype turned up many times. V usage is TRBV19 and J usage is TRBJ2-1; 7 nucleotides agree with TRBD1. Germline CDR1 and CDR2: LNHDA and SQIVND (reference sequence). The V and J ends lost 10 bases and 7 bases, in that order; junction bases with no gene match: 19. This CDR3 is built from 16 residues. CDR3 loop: CATQRGVAGGYNEQFF. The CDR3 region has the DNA TGTGCCACTCAACGTGGGGTTGCAGGGGGTTATAATGAGCAGTTCTTC.

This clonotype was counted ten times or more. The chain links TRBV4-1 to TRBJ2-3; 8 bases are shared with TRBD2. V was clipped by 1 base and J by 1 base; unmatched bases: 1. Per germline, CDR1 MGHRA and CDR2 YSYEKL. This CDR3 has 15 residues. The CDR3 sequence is CASSQVSGGTDTQYF. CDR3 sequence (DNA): TGCGCCAGCAGCCAAGTTAGCGGGGGCACAGATACGCAGTATTTT.

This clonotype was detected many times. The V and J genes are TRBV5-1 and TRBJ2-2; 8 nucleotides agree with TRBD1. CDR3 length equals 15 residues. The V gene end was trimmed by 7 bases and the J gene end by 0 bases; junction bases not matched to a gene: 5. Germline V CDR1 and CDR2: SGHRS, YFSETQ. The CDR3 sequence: CASSRTGTNTGELFF. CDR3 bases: TGCGCCAGCTCGAGGACAGGGACGAACACCGGGGAGCTGTTTTTT.

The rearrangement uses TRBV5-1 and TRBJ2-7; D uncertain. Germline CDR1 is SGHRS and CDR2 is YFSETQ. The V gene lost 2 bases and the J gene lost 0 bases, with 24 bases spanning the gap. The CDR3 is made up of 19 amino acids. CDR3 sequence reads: CASSLTAREVNPYSYEQYF. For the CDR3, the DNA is TGCGCCAGCAGCTTAACTGCTCGTGAGGTCAACCCCTACTCCTACGAGCAGTACTTC.

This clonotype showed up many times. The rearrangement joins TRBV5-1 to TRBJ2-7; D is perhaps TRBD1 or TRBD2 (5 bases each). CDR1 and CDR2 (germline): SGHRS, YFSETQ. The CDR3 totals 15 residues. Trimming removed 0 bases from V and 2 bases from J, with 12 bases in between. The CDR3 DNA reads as TGCGCCAGCAGCTTGGACTTACGGGACGCCTACGAGCAGTACTTC. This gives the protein CASSLDLRDAYEQYF.

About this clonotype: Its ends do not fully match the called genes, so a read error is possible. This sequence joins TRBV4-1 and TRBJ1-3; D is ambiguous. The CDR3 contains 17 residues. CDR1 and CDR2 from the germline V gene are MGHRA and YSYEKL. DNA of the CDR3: TGCGACAGCAGCCAAGACCCAACGCGCGACTCTGGAAACACCATATATTTT. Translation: CDSSQDPTRDSGNTIYF.

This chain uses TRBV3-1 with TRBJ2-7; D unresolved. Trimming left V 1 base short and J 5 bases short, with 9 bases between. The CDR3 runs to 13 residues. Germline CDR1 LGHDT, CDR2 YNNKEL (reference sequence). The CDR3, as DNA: TGTGCCAGCAGCCAAGGCCCGTGGAACGAGCAGTACTTC. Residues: CASSQGPWNEQYF.

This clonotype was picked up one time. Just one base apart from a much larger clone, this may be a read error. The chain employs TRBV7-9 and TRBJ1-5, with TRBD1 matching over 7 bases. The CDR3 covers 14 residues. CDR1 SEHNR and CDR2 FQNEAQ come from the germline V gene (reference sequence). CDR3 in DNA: TGTGCCAGCAGCTTGACAGGGAGCACTCAGCCCCAGCATTTT. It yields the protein CASSLTGSTQPQHF.

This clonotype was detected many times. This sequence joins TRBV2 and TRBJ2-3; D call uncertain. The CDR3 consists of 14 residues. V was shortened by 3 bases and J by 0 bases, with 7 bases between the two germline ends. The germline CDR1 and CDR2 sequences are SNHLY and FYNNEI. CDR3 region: CASSDLGSTDTQYF. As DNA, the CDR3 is TGTGCCAGCAGTGATTTGGGTAGCACAGATACGCAGTATTTT.

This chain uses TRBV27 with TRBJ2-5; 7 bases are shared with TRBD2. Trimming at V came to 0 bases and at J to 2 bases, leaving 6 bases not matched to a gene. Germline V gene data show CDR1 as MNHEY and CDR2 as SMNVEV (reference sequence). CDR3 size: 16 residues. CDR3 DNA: TGTGCCAGCAGTTTATCTCCAGCGGGGCTGCAAGAGACCCAGTACTTC. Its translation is CASSLSPAGLQETQYF.

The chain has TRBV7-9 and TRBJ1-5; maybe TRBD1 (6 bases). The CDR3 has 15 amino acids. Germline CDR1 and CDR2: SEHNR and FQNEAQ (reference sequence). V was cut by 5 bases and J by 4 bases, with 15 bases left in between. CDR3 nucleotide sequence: TGTGCCAGCAGCCTTCAGGACAGACCGAATCAGCCCCAGCATTTT. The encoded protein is CASSLQDRPNQPQHF.

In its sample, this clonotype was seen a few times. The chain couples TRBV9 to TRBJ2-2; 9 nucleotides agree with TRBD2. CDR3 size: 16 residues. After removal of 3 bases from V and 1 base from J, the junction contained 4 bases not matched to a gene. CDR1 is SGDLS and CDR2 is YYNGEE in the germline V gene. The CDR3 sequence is CASSGPSGMNTGELFF. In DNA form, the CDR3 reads TGTGCCAGCAGCGGTCCTAGCGGGATGAACACCGGGGAGCTGTTTTTT.

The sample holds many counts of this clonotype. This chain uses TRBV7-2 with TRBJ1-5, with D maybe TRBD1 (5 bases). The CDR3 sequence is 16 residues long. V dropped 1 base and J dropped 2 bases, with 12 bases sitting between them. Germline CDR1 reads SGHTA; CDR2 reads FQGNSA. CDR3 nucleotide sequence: TGTGCCAGCAGCTTAGGGGACGGGGTGGGCAATCAGCCCCAGCATTTT. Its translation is CASSLGDGVGNQPQHF.

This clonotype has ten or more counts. This chain's CDR3 is CSASVVGNSYEQYF. The CDR3 bases are TGCAGTGCTAGTGTGGTAGGGAACTCCTACGAGCAGTACTTC. V is TRBV20-1 and J is TRBJ2-7; no reliable D call. The germline CDR1 and CDR2 sequences are DFQATT and SNEGSKA (reference sequence). Trimming took off 3 bases at V and 0 bases at J, with 12 bases between the two ends. The CDR3 runs 14 residues.

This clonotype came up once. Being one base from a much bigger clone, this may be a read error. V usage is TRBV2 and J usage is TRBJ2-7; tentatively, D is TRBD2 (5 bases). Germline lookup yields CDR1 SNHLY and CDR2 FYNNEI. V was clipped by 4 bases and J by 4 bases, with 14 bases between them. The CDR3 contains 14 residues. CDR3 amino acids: CASSGSSEGYEQYF. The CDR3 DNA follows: TGTGCCAGCAGTGGTAGTAGCGAGGGTTACGAGCAGTACTTC.

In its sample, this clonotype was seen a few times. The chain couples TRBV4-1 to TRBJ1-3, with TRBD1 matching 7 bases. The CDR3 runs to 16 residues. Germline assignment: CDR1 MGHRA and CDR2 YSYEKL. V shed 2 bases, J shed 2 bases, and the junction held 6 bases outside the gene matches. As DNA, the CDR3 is TGCGCCAGCAGCCAATATACAGGGGAACCTGGAAACACCATATATTTT. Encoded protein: CASSQYTGEPGNTIYF.

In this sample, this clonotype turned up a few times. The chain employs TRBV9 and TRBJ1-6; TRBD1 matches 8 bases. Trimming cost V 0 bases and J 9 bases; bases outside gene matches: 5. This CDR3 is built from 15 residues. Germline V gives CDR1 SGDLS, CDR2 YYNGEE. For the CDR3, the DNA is TGTGCCAGCAGCGTAGGTGTGACAGGGGTTTCACCCCTCCACTTT. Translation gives CASSVGVTGVSPLHF.

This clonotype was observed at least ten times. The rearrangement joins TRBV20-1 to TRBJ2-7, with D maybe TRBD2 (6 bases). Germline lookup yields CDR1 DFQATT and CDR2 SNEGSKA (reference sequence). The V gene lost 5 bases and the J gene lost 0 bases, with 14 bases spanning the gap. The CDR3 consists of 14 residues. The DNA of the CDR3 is TGCAGTGCTCCCGGGAAGACTAGCTCCTACGAGCAGTACTTC. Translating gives CSAPGKTSSYEQYF.

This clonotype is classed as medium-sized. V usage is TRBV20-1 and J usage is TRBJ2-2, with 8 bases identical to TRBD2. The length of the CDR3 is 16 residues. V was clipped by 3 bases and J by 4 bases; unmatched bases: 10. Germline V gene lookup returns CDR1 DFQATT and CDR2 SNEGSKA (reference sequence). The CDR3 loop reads CSASKSGRVSTGELFF. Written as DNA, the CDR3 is TGCAGTGCTAGTAAAAGCGGGAGAGTGAGCACCGGGGAGCTGTTTTTT.

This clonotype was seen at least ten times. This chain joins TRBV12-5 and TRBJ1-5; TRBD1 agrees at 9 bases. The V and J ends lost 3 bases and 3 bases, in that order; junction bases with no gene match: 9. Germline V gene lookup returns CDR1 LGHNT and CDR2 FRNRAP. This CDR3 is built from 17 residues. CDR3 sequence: CASGLLVDRGFNQPQHF. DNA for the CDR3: TGTGCTAGTGGTTTATTAGTGGACAGGGGTTTCAATCAGCCCCAGCATTTT.

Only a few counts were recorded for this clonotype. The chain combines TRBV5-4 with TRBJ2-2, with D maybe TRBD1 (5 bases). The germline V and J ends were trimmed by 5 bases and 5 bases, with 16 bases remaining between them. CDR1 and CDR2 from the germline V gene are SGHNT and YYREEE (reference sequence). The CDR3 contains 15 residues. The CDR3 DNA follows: TGTGCCAGCAGTTTTCAGGGTGGGTCGACCGGGGAGCTGTTTTTT. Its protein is CASSFQGGSTGELFF.

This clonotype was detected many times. CDR3 loop: CASSPTQIAKNIQYF. The DNA of the CDR3 is TGTGCCAGCAGTCCAACACAGATAGCCAAAAACATTCAGTACTTC. The chain uses TRBV3-1 and TRBJ2-4, with unresolved D. There are 15 residues in the CDR3. Germline V gene sequence: CDR1 LGHDT, CDR2 YNNKEL (reference sequence). Trimming took off 6 bases at V and 0 bases at J, with 12 bases between the two ends.